Shown below are 21 T cell receptor beta chains from a single sample sequenced in a study of T-cell memory formation after mild COVID-19. TCRdb recomputed calls from the 5' RACE reads with MiXCR, one row per CDR3 protein. The table has 110,000 or so distinct CDR3 sequences, roughly a sixth seen once. Sequenced material: PBMCs or a T cell subset sorted from them (not recorded which). Every receptor here comes from a man younger than 35 who had mild COVID-19 (a few samples of this study predate the infection). Cell type and time point are not known.

The chain carries TRBV12-3 or TRBV12-4 and TRBJ1-2, with D tentatively TRBD1 (6 bases). V dropped 6 bases and J dropped 5 bases, with 10 bases sitting between them. The CDR3 extends over 12 amino acids. In nucleotides, the CDR3 is TGTGCCAGCAGGGGACAACTGTATGGCTACACCTTC. This translates into CASRGQLYGYTF.

The V gene is TRBV12-3 or TRBV12-4, the J gene TRBJ2-5, with 9 bases fitting TRBD1. CDR3 length: 13 amino acids. Trimming cost V 7 bases and J 5 bases; bases outside gene matches: 5. The CDR3 DNA is TGTGCCAGCACCGGGACAGGGAGCGAGACCCAGTACTTC. Amino acid sequence: CASTGTGSETQYF.

In its sample, this clonotype was seen many times. The rearrangement joins TRBV6-5 to TRBJ1-2; TRBD1 agrees at 10 bases. The CDR3 sequence is 15 residues long. Germline CDR1 is MNHEY and CDR2 is SVGAGI. With V trimmed by 6 bases and J by 11 bases, 15 bases remained unmatched. The CDR3 bases are TGTGCCAGCAGCACCACCGGGACAGGGGAAGGACCTTACACCTTC. Its translation: CASSTTGTGEGPYTF.

This clonotype showed up just a few times. The rearrangement links TRBV7-3 to TRBJ2-5; TRBD1 matches 7 bases. V lost 5 bases and J lost 5; bases outside the gene matches: 5. The V gene's germline CDR1 is SGHTA and CDR2 FQGTGA. The CDR3 is 13 residues long. This CDR3 reads CASSKGAGETQYF. The CDR3 DNA reads TGTGCCAGCAGCAAGGGGGCCGGGGAGACCCAGTACTTC.

This clonotype was found once. This chain connects TRBV6-5 to TRBJ2-7; TRBD2 is a possible D gene (5 bases). Germline V CDR1 and CDR2: MNHEY, SVGAGI. With 0 bases removed from V and 0 bases from J, the gap between germline ends came to 15 bases. The CDR3 extends over 17 amino acids. The CDR3 DNA sequence: TGTGCCAGCAGTTACTCGTCGCCTGCGGGTAGCTCCTACGAGCAGTACTTC. It translates to CASSYSSPAGSSYEQYF.

This clonotype was seen more than once but under ten times. This chain uses TRBV20-1 with TRBJ2-1, with 8 bases lining up with TRBD2. The ends lost 2 bases at V and 4 bases at J; junction bases unmatched: 10. CDR3 size: 16 residues. CDR1 and CDR2 (germline): DFQATT, SNEGSKA (reference sequence). The CDR3 region has the DNA TGCAGTGCTAGATTTGCGGGGGGCCAGACTTACAATGAGCAGTTCTTC. Protein product: CSARFAGGQTYNEQFF.

This clonotype was observed a few times. The V gene is TRBV5-1, the J gene TRBJ2-1; D could derive from TRBD1 or TRBD2 (5 bases each). V gave up 4 bases and J gave up 5 bases, with 16 bases separating them. The CDR3 length is 15 residues. The germline CDR1 and CDR2 sequences are SGHRS and YFSETQ. CDR3: CASSPGPTGNNEQFF. The CDR3 coding sequence is TGCGCCAGCAGCCCGGGGCCGACGGGAAACAATGAGCAGTTCTTC.

This clonotype has a handful of counts. V is TRBV6-5 and J is TRBJ1-2, with D maybe TRBD1 (5 bases). In germline, CDR1 is MNHEY, CDR2 SVGAGI. The CDR3 is 12 residues long. Trimming stripped 6 bases from V and 5 bases from J, with 10 bases between. The CDR3 sequence: CASRHKGYGYTF. CDR3 DNA sequence: TGTGCCAGCAGACACAAGGGGTATGGCTACACCTTC.

V usage is TRBV28 and J usage is TRBJ1-4; tentatively, D is TRBD1 (5 bases). CDR1 and CDR2 from the germline V gene are MDHEN and SYDVKM. Between the trimmed V and J ends, which lost 7 bases and 0 bases, there was a span of 12 bases. The CDR3 has 15 residues. In nucleotides, the CDR3 is TGTGCCAGCACTATAGGGACTGCAACTAATGAAAAACTGTTTTTT. As protein: CASTIGTATNEKLFF.

The V call is TRBV12-3 or TRBV12-4, the J call TRBJ1-4; the D is unclear. Trimming took 3 bases from V and 4 from J, leaving 9 bases between them. The CDR3 loop spans 14 amino acids. CDR3 DNA sequence: TGTGCCAGCAGTTTGAGGCAGAGTAATGAAAAACTGTTTTTT. Translating gives CASSLRQSNEKLFF.

V gene TRBV4-1 combines with J gene TRBJ1-2, with no clear D. Germline loops: CDR1 MGHRA, CDR2 YSYEKL. The CDR3 sequence is 17 residues long. Between the trimmed V and J ends, which lost 2 bases and 2 bases, there was a span of 18 bases. In nucleotides, the CDR3 is TGCGCCAGCAGCCAATTTCGTAGGGATACCCGCAACTATGGCTACACCTTC. Protein: CASSQFRRDTRNYGYTF.

The CDR3 bases are TGCGCCAGCAGCTTGGACAGGGGTAGCACTGAAGCTTTCTTT. Translating it yields CASSLDRGSTEAFF. The chain uses TRBV5-1 and TRBJ1-1, with 7 bases matching TRBD1. The V gene's germline CDR1 is SGHRS and CDR2 YFSETQ. Losses at the gene ends were 0 bases for V and 4 bases for J; bases not matched to a gene: 3. This CDR3 spans 14 amino acids.

The rearrangement joins TRBV5-1 to TRBJ2-7, with TRBD1 as a possible D gene (5 bases). The length of the CDR3 is 14 residues. CDR1 and CDR2 from the germline V gene are SGHRS and YFSETQ. The germline V and J ends were trimmed by 0 bases and 1 base, with 8 bases remaining between them. CDR3 nucleotide sequence: TGCGCCAGCAGCTTGGTTAGGGGTTCCTACGAGCAGTACTTC. It translates to CASSLVRGSYEQYF. The whole variable domain, remainder taken from reference TRBV5-1 and TRBJ2-7, is KAGVTQTPRYLIKTRGQQVTLSCSPISGHRSVSWYQQTPGQGLQFLFEYFSETQRNKGNFPGRFSGRQFSNSRSEMNVSTLELGDSALYLCASSLVRGSYEQYFGPGTRLTVT.

The table lists this clonotype with a few counts. The CDR3 is CASSTGLAYETQYF. In DNA form, the CDR3 reads TGTGCCAGCAGCACCGGACTAGCGTATGAGACCCAGTACTTC. The chain uses TRBV7-2 and TRBJ2-5; 9 bases agree with TRBD2. There are 14 residues in the CDR3. V lost 5 bases and J lost 5; bases outside the gene matches: 6. Germline CDR1 and CDR2: SGHTA and FQGNSA.

This clonotype was seen a few times. V usage is TRBV5-1 and J usage is TRBJ1-1; 7 bases fit TRBD1. The germline V gene encodes CDR1 SGHRS and CDR2 YFSETQ. The CDR3 contains 12 residues. With V trimmed by 4 bases and J by 9 bases, 6 bases remained unmatched. CDR3 coding DNA: TGCGCCAGCAGCGCGGACAGGCGTCAAGCTTTCTTT. Amino acids: CASSADRRQAFF.

The J gene is TRBJ2-3, the V gene TRBV7-2; a possible D gene is TRBD1 (5 bases). Trimming took 4 bases from V and 0 from J, leaving 11 bases between them. The CDR3 runs 15 residues. Germline V gene data show CDR1 as SGHTA and CDR2 as FQGNSA. In nucleotides, the CDR3 is TGTGCCAGCAGCTCAAGACAGCTTAGCACAGATACGCAGTATTTT. Amino acid sequence: CASSSRQLSTDTQYF.

The gene calls are TRBV12-3 or TRBV12-4 and TRBJ2-7; 9 nucleotides agree with TRBD1. The trim removed 5 bases at V and 2 bases at J, leaving 4 bases unmatched. This CDR3 contains 14 residues. In nucleotides, the CDR3 is TGTGCCAGCAGTACCGGGACAGGGACCTACGAGCAGTACTTC. Translating it yields CASSTGTGTYEQYF.

This chain links TRBV2 with TRBJ2-1, with TRBD2 as a possible D gene (7 bases). Trimming pared 5 bases from V and 3 bases from J, leaving 14 bases between. Germline-derived CDR1 and CDR2 are SNHLY and FYNNEI. There are 15 residues in the CDR3. CDR3 nucleotides: TGTGCCAGCAGTCGCGGCGGGGGCTACTACAATGAGCAGTTCTTC. This codes for CASSRGGGYYNEQFF.

This clonotype was picked up a small number of times. The CDR3 coding sequence is TGTGCCAGCAGGGAAAGGACTAGCGGGACTTCCTACGAGCAGTACTTC. Protein product: CASRERTSGTSYEQYF. This chain connects TRBV2 to TRBJ2-7; 12 bases match TRBD2. V shed 6 bases, J shed 1 base, and the junction held 7 bases outside the gene matches. CDR1 SNHLY and CDR2 FYNNEI come from the germline V gene. This CDR3 region has 16 residues.

This clonotype turned up a few times. The chain links TRBV4-3 to TRBJ2-1; D possibly matches TRBD1 or TRBD2 (5 bases each). Looked up from germline, CDR1 is LGHNA and CDR2 is YSLEER. The CDR3 is 15 amino acids. V was cut by 0 bases and J by 10 bases, with 16 bases left in between. The CDR3 nucleotides are TGCGCCAGCAGCCAAGATAGCCAGGGACGTGGGGAGCAGTTCTTC. Translating it yields CASSQDSQGRGEQFF.

The rearrangement uses TRBV6-5 and TRBJ1-4; D is possibly TRBD1 (5 bases). Trimming shortened V by 5 bases and J by 7 bases, and 11 bases separated the two germline ends. CDR3 length equals 13 residues. Germline loops: CDR1 MNHEY, CDR2 SVGAGI. The CDR3 region is CASSGGRGEKLFF. The CDR3 DNA sequence: TGTGCCAGCAGTGGGGGTCGCGGTGAAAAACTGTTTTTT.